Below, 10 T cell receptor beta chains from the same sample are listed, as sequenced in a study of T cell repertoires in ileal Crohn's disease. Specified time point: proximal margin of the surgical specimen (macroscopically non-inflamed). The assay was immunoSEQ multiplex PCR, and TCRdb's table has in-frame clones only and misses some. The profile shows about 7,200 clones, 70% to 85% of them singletons. The sample comprised ileal tissue. These receptors all come from an adult with Crohn's disease.

The chain carries TRBV7-6 and TRBJ2-6; D uncertain. V dropped 0 bases and J dropped 4 bases, with 10 bases sitting between them. CDR1 is SGHVS, CDR2 FNYEAQ, per germline. This CDR3 spans 16 amino acids. CDR3 loop: CASSLAQGSGANVLTF. In nucleotides, the CDR3 is TGTGCCAGCAGCTTAGCGCAAGGCTCCGGGGCCAACGTCCTGACTTTC.

In its sample, this clone was seen a few times. Here the CDR3 DNA reads TGCAGCGTTAAACAGGGGTTCGACACTGAAGCTTTCTTT. This codes for CSVKQGFDTEAFF. This chain connects TRBV29-1 to TRBJ1-1, with 7 bases matching TRBD1. Unmatched junction bases numbered 6, after V lost 5 bases and J lost 3 bases. Germline V CDR1 and CDR2: SQVTM, ANQGSEA. The CDR3 runs to 13 residues.

The chain joins TRBV19 to TRBJ2-5; D is possibly TRBD1 (6 bases). The CDR3 runs to 15 residues. Trimming cost V 0 bases and J 4 bases, with 12 bases left between them. Germline V gene sequence: CDR1 LNHDA, CDR2 SQIVND (reference sequence). CDR3 region: CASSIEQGSTETQYF. In nucleotides, the CDR3 is TGTGCCAGTAGTATAGAACAGGGAAGTACAGAGACCCAGTACTTC.

The chain joins TRBV25-1 to TRBJ2-7; D may match TRBD1 or TRBD2 (5 bases each). Looked up from germline, CDR1 is MGHDK and CDR2 is SYGVNS. V dropped 1 base and J dropped 1 base, with 20 bases sitting between them. CDR3 length equals 18 residues. The CDR3 DNA reads TGTGCCAGCAGTGAATTGACTCCCGGGACCGGGCCTTCCTACGAGCAGTACTTC. It translates to CASSELTPGTGPSYEQYF.

The V gene is TRBV6-1, the J gene TRBJ2-5, with 7 bases lining up with TRBD1. Germline V gene sequence: CDR1 MNHNS, CDR2 SASEGT. V shed 6 bases and J 1 base; nucleotides not matched to a gene: 2. This CDR3 spans 13 amino acids. Written as DNA, the CDR3 is TGTGCCAGCAGGAGGGGGCCCCAAGAGACCCAGTACTTC. This codes for CASRRGPQETQYF.

V usage is TRBV7-9 and J usage is TRBJ1-3; D gene uncertain. The ends were cut back, 1 base at V and 1 base at J, with 8 bases in the middle. Germline V CDR1 and CDR2: SEHNR, FQNEAQ (reference sequence). There are 15 residues in the CDR3. CDR3 DNA: TGTGCCAGCAGCTTAGGGGCGTGGTCTGGAAACACCATATATTTT. This gives the protein CASSLGAWSGNTIYF.

The chain recombines TRBV7-3 with TRBJ1-1; a weak D match, TRBD1 (6 bases). The V gene lost 2 bases and the J gene lost 3 bases, with 10 bases spanning the gap. The germline CDR1 and CDR2 sequences are SGHTA and FQGTGA. The CDR3 runs 14 residues. The CDR3 loop reads CASSLHGTHTEAFF. CDR3 coding DNA: TGTGCCAGCAGCTTACATGGGACACACACTGAAGCTTTCTTT.

The rearrangement joins TRBV7-3 to TRBJ2-3; possibly TRBD2 for D (6 bases). The CDR3 sequence is 19 residues long. V was cut by 4 bases and J by 1 base, with 24 bases left in between. Germline V gives CDR1 SGHTA, CDR2 FQGTGA. The CDR3 spells CASSSPRVADPGGTDTQYF. For the CDR3, the DNA is TGTGCCAGCAGCTCCCCTCGGGTAGCGGACCCCGGAGGCACAGATACGCAGTATTTT.

The chain joins TRBV7-2 to TRBJ2-3; TRBD2 agrees at 7 bases. CDR3 length: 15 amino acids. Unmatched junction bases numbered 7, after V lost 1 base and J lost 6 bases. From germline, CDR1 is SGHTA and CDR2 FQGNSA. The CDR3 sequence: CASSLVLREFDTQYF. The CDR3 nucleotides are TGTGCCAGCAGCTTAGTACTGCGGGAGTTCGATACGCAGTATTTT.

CDR3 loop: CASSLGGQGDYNEQFF. The CDR3 DNA follows: TGTGCCAGCAGCTTAGGGGGACAGGGGGACTACAATGAGCAGTTCTTC. The chain joins TRBV7-6 to TRBJ2-1, with 11 bases matching TRBD1. After removal of 1 base from V and 3 bases from J, the junction contained 2 bases not matched to a gene. Germline V lookup: CDR1 SGHVS, CDR2 FNYEAQ. This CDR3 is built from 16 residues. Supplemented by reference TRBV7-6 and TRBJ2-1, the full variable domain reads GAGVSQSPRYKVTKRGQDVALRCDPISGHVSLYWYRQALGQGPEFLTYFNYEAQQDKSGLPNDRFSAERPEGSISTLTIQRTEQRDSAMYRCASSLGGQGDYNEQFFGPGTRLTVL.